This is a list of T cell receptor beta chains from one sample in a study of HIV-infected patients and healthy controls. TCRdb reanalysed the 5' RACE reads using MiXCR and keeps one entry per CDR3 protein. The sample consists of about 8,100 distinct CDR3 sequences, 5% to 6.5% of them appearing once. This sample comprised blood, obtained before antiretroviral therapy. These TCRs come from an adult with HIV infection. CDR3s include the opening cysteine and the closing phenylalanine or tryptophan. D genes are given only for firm matches. The size of a clone is reported for some rows only, either as once, few or many, or as a class for expanded clones.

V: TRBV19; D: -; J: TRBJ2-1; size: many; DNA: TGTGCCAGTAGTATCGTCGGTTCTCGGTCATCAACGGGCAATGAGCAGTTCTTC; CDR3: CASSIVGSRSSTGNEQFF
V: TRBV12-3/TRBV12-4; D: -; J: TRBJ1-5; size: many; DNA: TGTGCCAGCAGTTTCCTAGGGGTTCAGCCCCAGCATTTT; CDR3: CASSFLGVQPQHF
V: TRBV12-3/TRBV12-4; D: -; J: TRBJ2-5; size: few; DNA: TGTGCCAGCAGTTTAGCGGACGGCTTCCAAGAGACCCAGTACTTC; CDR3: CASSLADGFQETQYF
V: TRBV5-1; D: -; J: TRBJ2-7; size: many; DNA: TGCGCCAGCAGCGCCACCGGGGGAACCTACGAGCAGTACTTC; CDR3: CASSATGGTYEQYF
V: TRBV4-1; D: -; J: TRBJ1-2; size: few; DNA: TGCGCCAGCAGCCCCCGCGTGGGGACCCATGGCTACACCTTC; CDR3: CASSPRVGTHGYTF
V: TRBV19; D: -; J: TRBJ2-5; size: many; DNA: TGTGCCAGTAGTATCACTTCTCAAGAGACCCAGTACTTC; CDR3: CASSITSQETQYF
V: TRBV7-3; D: TRBD2; J: TRBJ2-3; size: many; DNA: TGTGCCAGCAGCCCGCCAGGGAGCGGGGAATGCACAGATACGCAGTATTTT; CDR3: CASSPPGSGECTDTQYF
V: TRBV6-5; D: TRBD2; J: TRBJ2-1; size: -; DNA: TGTGCCAGCAGTTACTCGCTGGGGACTAGAGACAATGAGCAGTTCTTC; CDR3: CASSYSLGTRDNEQFF
V: TRBV5-1; D: TRBD2; J: TRBJ2-2; size: medium-sized; DNA: TGCGCCAGCACCTCGACCGGGACTAGCGGGGGTGTCACCGGGGAGCTGTTTTTT; CDR3: CASTSTGTSGGVTGELFF
V: TRBV20-1; D: -; J: TRBJ2-5; size: many; DNA: TGCAGTGCCAGTCCGAAAGAGACCCAGTACTTC; CDR3: CSASPKETQYF
V: TRBV4-1; D: -; J: TRBJ2-7; size: medium-sized; DNA: TGCGCCAGCAGCCAATGGGGGGCTTACGAGCAGTACTTC; CDR3: CASSQWGAYEQYF
V: TRBV4-2; D: -; J: TRBJ2-1; size: medium-sized; DNA: TGTGCCAGCAGCGGCGTGGACCTCTACAATGAGCAGTTCTTC; CDR3: CASSGVDLYNEQFF
V: TRBV7-6; D: TRBD2; J: TRBJ2-3; size: many; DNA: TGTGCCAGCAGCTCCCCTCTAGCGGGGGAGGGAGATACGCAGTATTTT; CDR3: CASSSPLAGEGDTQYF
V: TRBV7-2; D: -; J: TRBJ1-1; size: medium-sized; DNA: TGTGCCAGCAGCCCACCGCCCTGGGCACCTGAAGCTTTCTTT; CDR3: CASSPPPWAPEAFF
V: TRBV15; D: -; J: TRBJ2-3; size: medium-sized; DNA: TGTGCCACCAGCGGGCAGTCCAGCACAGATACGCAGTATTTT; CDR3: CATSGQSSTDTQYF
V: TRBV3-1; D: TRBD2; J: TRBJ2-1; size: many; DNA: TGTGCCAGCAGCCTGACTAGCGGGGGCTACAATGAGCAGTTCTTC; CDR3: CASSLTSGGYNEQFF
V: TRBV13; D: -; J: TRBJ1-1; size: many; DNA: TGTGCCAGCAGCTTTTACGCGGAAGGGGACACTGAAGCTTTCTTT; CDR3: CASSFYAEGDTEAFF
V: TRBV4-1; D: -; J: TRBJ2-3; size: many; DNA: TGCGCCAGCAGCCCGTCCGGGGATACGCAGTATTTT; CDR3: CASSPSGDTQYF
V: TRBV6-6; D: -; J: TRBJ2-1; size: large; DNA: TGTGCCAGCAGCGACACTAACTACAATGAGCAGTTCTTC; CDR3: CASSDTNYNEQFF
V: TRBV6-1; D: -; J: TRBJ2-2; size: -; DNA: TGTGCCAGCACTGGATTAGAGGGAGCCGGGGAGCTGTTTTTT; CDR3: CASTGLEGAGELFF
V: TRBV13; D: -; J: TRBJ1-2; size: medium-sized; DNA: TGTGCCAGCAGCCTGGGACACACCTATGGCTACACCTTC; CDR3: CASSLGHTYGYTF
V: TRBV7-2; D: -; J: TRBJ2-3; size: many; DNA: TGTGCCAGCAGCTTAGTCTCGGGGGCACAGTATACGCAGTATTTT; CDR3: CASSLVSGAQYTQYF
V: TRBV4-1; D: -; J: TRBJ2-3; size: medium-sized; DNA: TGCGCCAGCATCCAAGATCGAAGATCAGATACGCAGTATTTT; CDR3: CASIQDRRSDTQYF
V: TRBV20-1; D: -; J: TRBJ2-2; size: many; DNA: TGCAGTGCTAGAAAGCACCAGACAGACACCGGGGAGCTGTTTTTT; CDR3: CSARKHQTDTGELFF
V: TRBV28; D: TRBD2; J: TRBJ2-5; size: many; DNA: TGTGCCAGCAGTATGGGACTCCGGGGGGGAGAGACCCAGTACTTC; CDR3: CASSMGLRGGETQYF
V: TRBV5-5; D: TRBD1; J: TRBJ1-1; size: many; DNA: TGTGCCAGCGCCCTGGGAGGGGGCGAAACTGAAGCTTTCTTT; CDR3: CASALGGGETEAFF
V: TRBV12-3/TRBV12-4; D: TRBD2; J: TRBJ2-5; size: medium-sized; DNA: TGTGCCAGCAGTCTGGGACTAGCGGGGGGGCAGTCCTGGGAGACCCAGTACTTC; CDR3: CASSLGLAGGQSWETQYF
V: TRBV29-1; D: -; J: TRBJ2-1; size: many; DNA: TGCAGCGTTATCCGGGACTCGATCTTGGGTGAGCAGTTCTTC; CDR3: CSVIRDSILGEQFF
V: TRBV20-1; D: TRBD1; J: TRBJ2-1; size: medium-sized; DNA: TGCAGTGTACTGACAGGGGCCTACAATGAGCAGTTCTTC; CDR3: CSVLTGAYNEQFF
V: TRBV7-9; D: TRBD1; J: TRBJ2-5; size: medium-sized; DNA: TGTGCCAGCAGCGCCGGGACAGGTTTAGTTGAGACCCAGTACTTC; CDR3: CASSAGTGLVETQYF
V: TRBV5-5; D: -; J: TRBJ2-3; size: medium-sized; DNA: TGTGCCAGCAGCTTGGCGCCCAGGAGAGGGGCAGATACGCAGTATTTT; CDR3: CASSLAPRRGADTQYF
V: TRBV12-3/TRBV12-4; D: -; J: TRBJ2-2; size: many; DNA: TGTGCCAGCAGAACCGGGAGCGCGAACACCGGGGAGCTGTTTTTT; CDR3: CASRTGSANTGELFF
V: TRBV7-9; D: -; J: TRBJ2-2; size: many; DNA: TGTGCCAGCAGCTTTCAGGGGCTCACCGGGGAGCTGTTTTTT; CDR3: CASSFQGLTGELFF
V: TRBV29-1; D: -; J: TRBJ1-2; size: large; DNA: TGCAGCGTTGAACAGGGGAACAACTATGGCTACACCTTC; CDR3: CSVEQGNNYGYTF
V: TRBV30; D: TRBD2; J: TRBJ2-3; size: few; DNA: TGTGCCTGGAATGGGGGGTATCGGGGGGGTCGAGTTAGCACAGATACGCAGTATTTT; CDR3: CAWNGGYRGGRVSTDTQYF
V: TRBV12-3/TRBV12-4; D: TRBD2; J: TRBJ2-3; size: many; DNA: TGTGCCAGCACTTCGGGGGGGCTTGTTACAGATACGCAGTATTTT; CDR3: CASTSGGLVTDTQYF
V: TRBV10-3; D: -; J: TRBJ2-2; size: medium-sized; DNA: TGTGCCATCAGTGGCAGCCGGTCCGGGGACACCGGGGAGCTGTTTTTT; CDR3: CAISGSRSGDTGELFF
V: TRBV6-2/TRBV6-3; D: -; J: TRBJ2-5; size: many; DNA: TGTGCCAGCAGTTACTTTGGCGTAGAAGAGACCCAGTACTTC; CDR3: CASSYFGVEETQYF
V: TRBV4-1; D: -; J: TRBJ1-4; size: many; DNA: TGCGCCAGCAGCCAAATTGCAACTAATGAAAAACTGTTTTTT; CDR3: CASSQIATNEKLFF
V: TRBV12-3/TRBV12-4; D: -; J: TRBJ2-3; size: medium-sized; DNA: TGTGCCAGCAGTGTCCAGGGATCTAGCACAGATACGCAGTATTTT; CDR3: CASSVQGSSTDTQYF
V: TRBV12-3/TRBV12-4; D: -; J: TRBJ2-5; size: -; DNA: TGTGCCAGCACCCTAGGGGCGGGGGCCCAAGAGACCCAGTACTTC; CDR3: CASTLGAGAQETQYF
V: TRBV20-1; D: -; J: TRBJ1-5; size: many; DNA: TGCAGTGCCACCGTGGGGGAGGGTCGGCCCCAGCATTTT; CDR3: CSATVGEGRPQHF
V: TRBV2; D: -; J: TRBJ1-6; size: many; DNA: TGTGCCAGCAGTGGAGGTCGGGGGGGCACGGCGGCAAGGTCCTATAATTCACCCCTCCACTTT; CDR3: CASSGGRGGTAARSYNSPLHF
V: TRBV5-6; D: -; J: TRBJ1-2; size: medium-sized; DNA: TGTGCCAGCAGCTTGGGCGGTTCGAATGGCTACACCTTC; CDR3: CASSLGGSNGYTF
V: TRBV2; D: TRBD1; J: TRBJ1-6; size: many; DNA: TGTGCCAGCGCAGGGGGACTGGATTCACCCCTCCACTTT; CDR3: CASAGGLDSPLHF
V: TRBV7-9; D: TRBD2; J: TRBJ2-5; size: medium-sized; DNA: TGTGCCAGCAGCACCGGACTAGCGGGGGGACAAGAGACCCAGTACTTC; CDR3: CASSTGLAGGQETQYF
V: TRBV4-3; D: -; J: TRBJ2-1; size: medium-sized; DNA: TGCGCCAGCAGCCAAAGGCAGGGTTCCTACAATGAGCAGTTCTTC; CDR3: CASSQRQGSYNEQFF
V: TRBV5-1; D: -; J: TRBJ1-5; size: many; DNA: TGCGCCAGCAGCCCGACTGGGGGGAGTCAGCCCCAGCATTTT; CDR3: CASSPTGGSQPQHF
V: TRBV7-8; D: TRBD2; J: TRBJ2-1; size: many; DNA: TGTGCCAGCAGCTTAGTGCTTCTAGCGGGGTACAATGAGCAGTTCTTC; CDR3: CASSLVLLAGYNEQFF
V: TRBV7-9; D: TRBD1; J: TRBJ2-5; size: many; DNA: TGTGCCAGCAGCTTACCGGGACAGGGGCAAGAGACCCAGTACTTC; CDR3: CASSLPGQGQETQYF
V: TRBV20-1; D: TRBD2; J: TRBJ2-7; size: -; DNA: TGCAGTGCTTCCGGACTAGGCGTCTCCTACGAGCAGTACTTC; CDR3: CSASGLGVSYEQYF
V: TRBV7-2; D: -; J: TRBJ2-5; size: medium-sized; DNA: TGTGCCAGCAGCTCCACAGGGATGGAGACCCAGTACTTC; CDR3: CASSSTGMETQYF
V: TRBV7-9; D: -; J: TRBJ2-6; size: many; DNA: TGTGCCAGCAGCCGCACCTACTCTGGGGCCAACGTCCTGACTTTC; CDR3: CASSRTYSGANVLTF